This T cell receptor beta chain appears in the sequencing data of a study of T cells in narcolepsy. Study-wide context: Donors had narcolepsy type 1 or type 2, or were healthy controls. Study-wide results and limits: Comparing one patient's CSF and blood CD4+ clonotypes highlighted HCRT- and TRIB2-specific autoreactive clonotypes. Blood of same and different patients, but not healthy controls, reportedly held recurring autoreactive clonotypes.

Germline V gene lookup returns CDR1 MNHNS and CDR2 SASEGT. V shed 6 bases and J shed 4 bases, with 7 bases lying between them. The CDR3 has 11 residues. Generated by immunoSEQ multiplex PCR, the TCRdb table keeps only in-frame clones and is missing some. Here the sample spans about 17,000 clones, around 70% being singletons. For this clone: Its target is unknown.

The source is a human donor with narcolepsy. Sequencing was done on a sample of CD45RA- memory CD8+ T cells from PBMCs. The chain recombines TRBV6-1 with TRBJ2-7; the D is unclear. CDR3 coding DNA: TGTGCCAGCAGCCTAGGATACGAGCAGTACTTC. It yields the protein CASSLGYEQYF.